Reported below is one T cell receptor (beta chain). This clone showed up just a few times. Its specific antigen is unknown. Within one base of it there is no much larger clone, and no base qualities were kept. The immunoSEQ Assay, a bias-controlled multiplex PCR, was used to amplify TCRbeta CDR3 regions from genomic DNA. The study's own analysis went as follows. Within the assay, amplification of reference gene primers was used to estimate how many nucleated cells each sample contained. Sequence reads were collapsed and filtered to measure the absolute abundance of every unique TCRbeta CDR3 rearrangement. For each sample, productive Simpson clonality was calculated as the square root of Simpson's diversity index across productive rearrangements. As stored in TCRdb, this immuneACCESS dataset retains in-frame rearrangements with V and J assigned. A fraction of the clones does not appear; measured against another copy, unresolved V genes explain less than half of the discrepancy, and the remainder lacks a known reason. V and J calls and clone size are copied from that table; D and trimming were computed from the DNA. This sample lists some 200,000 clones; 80% were detected once. The ten largest clones add up to about 7% of the sample.

The sample comes from a study of blood T cell repertoires in COVID-19 (dated by TCRdb to the early 2020s). Study-level background: Samples covering the acute and convalescent phases of COVID-19 were provided by collaborators in the United States, Italy and Spain. The material from the prospective study consisted of cDNA or gDNA derived from T cells, B-cell-depleted T cells, or PBMCs. Subjects who had been exposed to COVID-19, were actively infected with it, or had recovered from it provided the deeply sampled blood TCRbeta repertoires that made up the dataset. The repertoires were released in a freely available public database meant as a resource for research on the immune response to SARS-CoV-2. A de-identified subject ID, COVID-19 status, age in years and sex were almost always included in the sample metadata. The samples were drawn from the first 160 participants of the ongoing ImmuneRACE study and from 950 to 1,500 subjects provided by 6 global collaborators. Where available, HLA class I and class II types were taken from metadata supplied by the sample provider and were not determined by assay-based typing.

Participants in the prospective study were enrolled through a virtual design, were aged about 18 to 100 years, and lived in 24 United States geographic areas. In the prospective study, participants were assigned to cohorts based on the clinical history participants reported in a screening survey and a study questionnaire. Each participant in the prospective study had whole blood, serum and a nasopharyngeal or oropharyngeal swab collected by mobile phlebotomists. Prospective study participants could optionally give additional blood draws and questionnaires over a 2-month period. Before DNA extraction, blood samples from the prospective study were shipped at room temperature or frozen. The research as a whole found: The amount of clinical and demographic metadata varied by source and participant and was provided uncurated.

The source is a woman aged 35 to 49 with acute COVID-19. The source material was PBMCs or T cells enriched from blood (not recorded which).

The CDR3 region: CASSLGTATYEQYF. The nucleotides read TGTGCCAGCAGCTTAGGGACAGCTACCTACGAGCAGTACTTC. In this chain, TRBV7-8 is recombined with TRBJ2-7, with TRBD1 perhaps the D gene, on 6 matching bases. Via the germline V gene, CDR1 is SGHVS and CDR2 FQNEAQ. Relative to germline, V is 1 base shorter and J is 2 bases shorter, with 9 bases between their ends. The CDR3 contains 14 residues, cysteine and phenylalanine counted. Only CDR3 DNA is held: 42 bases, read in frame from base 1.